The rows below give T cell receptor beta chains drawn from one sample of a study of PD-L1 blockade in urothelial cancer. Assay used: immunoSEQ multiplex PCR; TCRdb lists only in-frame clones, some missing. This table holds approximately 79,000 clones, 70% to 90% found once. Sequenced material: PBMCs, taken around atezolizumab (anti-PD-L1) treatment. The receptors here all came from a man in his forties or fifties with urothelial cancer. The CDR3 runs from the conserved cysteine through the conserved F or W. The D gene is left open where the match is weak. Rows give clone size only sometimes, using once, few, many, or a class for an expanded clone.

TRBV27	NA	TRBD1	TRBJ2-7	CASSVTGTVSYEQYF	TGTGCCAGCAGTGTAACCGGGACAGTTTCCTACGAGCAGTACTTC
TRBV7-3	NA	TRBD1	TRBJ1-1	CASSLNGGTALEAFF	TGTGCCAGCAGCTTAAATGGGGGGACAGCGCTTGAAGCTTTCTTT
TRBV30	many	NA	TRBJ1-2	CAWSVRGPYYGYTF	TGTGCCTGGAGTGTAAGGGGCCCTTACTATGGCTACACCTTC
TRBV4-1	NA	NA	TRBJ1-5	CASSQEWSLVGQPQHF	TGCGCCAGCAGCCAAGAGTGGAGCCTGGTGGGTCAGCCCCAGCATTTT
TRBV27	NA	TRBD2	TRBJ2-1	CASSLSSGRYGGEQFF	TGTGCCAGCAGTTTATCTAGCGGGAGGTACGGGGGGGAGCAGTTCTTC
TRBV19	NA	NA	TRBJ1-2	CASSSVLGTNYGYTF	TGTGCCAGTAGTTCAGTCCTTGGCACCAACTATGGCTACACCTTC
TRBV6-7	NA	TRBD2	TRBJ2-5	CASSYSSAASGWGPEETQYF	TGTGCCAGCAGTTACTCGAGTGCAGCTAGCGGGTGGGGCCCTGAAGAGACCCAGTACTTC
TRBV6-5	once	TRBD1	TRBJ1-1	CASSYLGQGADEAFF	TGTGCCAGCAGTTACTTGGGACAGGGGGCCGATGAAGCTTTCTTT
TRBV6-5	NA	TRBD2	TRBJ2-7	CASSTSGAYYEQYF	TGTGCCAGCAGTACTAGCGGGGCATACTACGAGCAGTACTTC
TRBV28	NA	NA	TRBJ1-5	CASSLLVGAGNQPQHF	TGTGCCAGCAGTTTACTGGTTGGGGCCGGCAATCAGCCCCAGCATTTT
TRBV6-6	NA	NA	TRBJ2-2	CASSSTGLTGELFF	TGTGCCAGCAGTTCCACCGGGTTGACCGGGGAGCTGTTTTTT
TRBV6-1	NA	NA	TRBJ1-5	CASSEWGRRDQPQHF	TGTGCCAGCAGTGAATGGGGGAGGAGGGATCAGCCCCAGCATTTT
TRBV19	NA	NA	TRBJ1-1	CASSTQDNTEAFF	TGTGCCAGTAGTACTCAGGATAACACTGAAGCTTTCTTT
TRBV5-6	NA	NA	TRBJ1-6	CASSSGDSPLHF	TGTGCCAGCAGCTCGGGGGATTCACCCCTCCACTTT
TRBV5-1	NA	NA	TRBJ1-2	CASSSARDTYGYTF	TGCGCCAGCAGCTCCGCCAGGGATACGTATGGCTACACCTTC
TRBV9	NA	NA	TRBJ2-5	CASSGPGLMQETQYF	TGTGCCAGCAGCGGACCGGGACTGATGCAAGAGACCCAGTACTTC
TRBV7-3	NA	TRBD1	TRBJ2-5	CASSPGTGKETQYF	TGTGCCAGCAGCCCCGGGACAGGGAAGGAGACCCAGTACTTC
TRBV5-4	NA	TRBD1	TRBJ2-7	CASRRGDRDHEQYF	TGTGCCAGCAGACGAGGGGACAGGGACCACGAGCAGTACTTC
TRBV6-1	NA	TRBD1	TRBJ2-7	CASTVRDRAYEQYF	TGTGCCTCCACGGTCCGGGACAGAGCCTACGAGCAGTACTTC
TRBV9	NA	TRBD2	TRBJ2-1	CASSTGTAPGLAGERDEQFF	TGTGCCAGCAGCACAGGGACGGCCCCGGGACTAGCGGGAGAGCGAGATGAGCAGTTCTTC
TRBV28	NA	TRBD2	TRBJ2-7	CASSIAGAPYEQYF	TGTGCCAGCAGTATAGCGGGAGCCCCCTACGAGCAGTACTTC
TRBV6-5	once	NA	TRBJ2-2	CASSQNTGELFF	TGTGCCAGCAGTCAGAACACCGGGGAGCTGTTTTTT
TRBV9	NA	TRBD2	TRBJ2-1	CASSAWTSSYNEQFF	TGTGCCAGCAGCGCCTGGACTAGCTCCTACAATGAGCAGTTCTTC
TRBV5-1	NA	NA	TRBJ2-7	CASSVHPGGPNEQYF	TGCGCCAGCAGCGTCCACCCCGGGGGGCCCAACGAGCAGTACTTC
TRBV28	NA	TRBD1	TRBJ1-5	CATTGGWGQPQHF	TGTGCCACCACAGGGGGCTGGGGTCAGCCCCAGCATTTT
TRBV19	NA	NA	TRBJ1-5	CASTSGQGARQPQHF	NA
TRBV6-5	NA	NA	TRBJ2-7	CASSYGRGPYEQYF	TGTGCCAGCAGTTACGGCAGGGGTCCCTACGAGCAGTACTTC
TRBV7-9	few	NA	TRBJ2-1	CAINPGRDNEQFF	TGTGCCATCAATCCGGGCAGGGACAATGAGCAGTTCTTC
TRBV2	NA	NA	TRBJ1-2	CASSGGAYYGYTF	TGTGCCAGCAGCGGGGGGGCTTACTATGGCTACACCTTC
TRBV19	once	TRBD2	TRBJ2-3	CASGRSGTDTQYF	TGTGCCAGCGGGAGGTCGGGCACAGATACGCAGTATTTT
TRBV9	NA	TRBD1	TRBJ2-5	CASSPQGESKTQYF	TGTGCCAGCAGCCCACAGGGGGAATCAAAGACCCAGTACTTC
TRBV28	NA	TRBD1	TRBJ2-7	CASSPTGQGPQQYF	TGTGCCAGCAGCCCCACGGGACAGGGCCCGCAGCAGTACTTC
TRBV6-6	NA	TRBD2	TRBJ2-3	CASSRGSGPTTDTQYF	TGTGCCAGCAGTCGGGGTAGCGGGCCGACGACAGATACGCAGTATTTT
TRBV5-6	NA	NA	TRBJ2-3	CASSLDSGATDTQYF	TGTGCCAGCAGCTTGGATAGCGGAGCCACAGATACGCAGTATTTT
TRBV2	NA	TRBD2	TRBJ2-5	CASSDIGGSKTQYF	TGTGCCAGCAGTGACATAGGCGGGAGTAAGACCCAGTACTTC
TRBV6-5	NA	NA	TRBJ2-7	CASKVEEHRYEQYF	TGTGCCAGCAAGGTAGAGGAACATCGCTACGAGCAGTACTTC
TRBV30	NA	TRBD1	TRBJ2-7	CAWSVLDRDTEQYF	TGTGCCTGGAGTGTACTAGACAGGGACACAGAGCAGTACTTC
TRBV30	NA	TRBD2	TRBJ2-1	CAWKTVGAGVTNEQFF	TGTGCCTGGAAAACAGTGGGAGCGGGAGTCACAAATGAGCAGTTCTTC
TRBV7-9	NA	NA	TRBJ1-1	CASSSRFNTEAFF	TGTGCCAGCAGCTCCCGTTTTAACACTGAAGCTTTCTTT
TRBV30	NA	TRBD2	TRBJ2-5	CAWSQGLAGGETQYF	TGTGCCTGGAGCCAGGGACTAGCGGGAGGAGAGACCCAGTACTTC
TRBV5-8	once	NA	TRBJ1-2	CASSFHRVGYGYTF	TGTGCCAGCAGCTTTCACAGGGTGGGCTATGGCTACACCTTC
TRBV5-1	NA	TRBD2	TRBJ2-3	CASSFTSGTSTDTQYF	TGCGCCAGCAGCTTTACTAGCGGAACTAGCACAGATACGCAGTATTTT
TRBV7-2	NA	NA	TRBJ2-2	CASSLLEGGAGELFF	TGTGCCAGCAGCTTACTTGAGGGGGGGGCCGGGGAGCTGTTTTTT
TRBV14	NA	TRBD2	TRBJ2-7	CASSQEWLAGDEQYF	TGTGCCAGCAGCCAGGAATGGCTAGCGGGAGACGAGCAGTACTTC
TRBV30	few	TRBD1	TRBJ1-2	CAWSPTGVGNYGYTF	TGTGCCTGGAGTCCGACAGGGGTTGGTAACTATGGCTACACCTTC
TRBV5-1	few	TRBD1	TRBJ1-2	CASSLEGQGSGGYTF	TGCGCCAGCAGCTTGGAAGGACAGGGATCAGGGGGCTACACCTTC
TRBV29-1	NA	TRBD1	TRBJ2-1	CSVYGGGQGYNEQFF	TGCAGCGTTTATGGGGGGGGACAGGGCTACAATGAGCAGTTCTTC
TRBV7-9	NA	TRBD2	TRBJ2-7	CAVGGFSYEQYF	TGTGCCGTCGGGGGGTTCTCCTACGAGCAGTACTTC
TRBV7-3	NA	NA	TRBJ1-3	CASSLLPGNTIYF	TGTGCCAGCAGCTTACTTCCGGGAAACACCATATATTTT
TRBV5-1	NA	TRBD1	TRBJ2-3	CASSLGTGTTDTQYF	TGCGCCAGCAGCCTTGGGACAGGAACCACAGATACGCAGTATTTT
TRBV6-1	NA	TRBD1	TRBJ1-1	CASTKDRVNTEAFF	TGTGCCAGCACCAAGGACAGGGTAAACACTGAAGCTTTCTTT
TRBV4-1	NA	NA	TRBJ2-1	CASSQVDMGLATYNEQFF	TGCGCCAGCAGCCAGGTAGATATGGGGCTAGCGACCTACAATGAGCAGTTCTTC
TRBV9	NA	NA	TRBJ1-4	CASSARGGGSNEKLFF	TGTGCCAGCAGCGCAAGAGGTGGAGGATCAAATGAAAAACTGTTTTTT
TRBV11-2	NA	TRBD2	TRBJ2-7	CASSSPGGSSYEQYF	TGTGCCAGCAGCTCCCCCGGCGGGAGCTCCTACGAGCAGTACTTC
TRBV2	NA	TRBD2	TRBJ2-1	CASSEIRGDEQFF	TGTGCCAGCAGTGAAATCCGGGGGGATGAGCAGTTCTTC